This T cell receptor (beta chain) was identified during a study of regulatory T cells in long-lasting Graves disease. Time point of the sample: newly diagnosed GD, antithyroid drugs for less than 3 months. Scientists built the TCR library using RNA that was extracted from PBMCs. This clonotype was detected ten times or more. The TCR beta library used iRepertoire HTBI primers with Arm-PCR amplification of CDR3. Original data processing: Looking across samples, the authors found approximately 60 TRBV and 14 TRBJ segments. TCRdb reanalysed the multiplex PCR reads using MiXCR and keeps one entry per CDR3 protein. Here the V and J calls rest on TCRdb's processing, not on the authors' analysis. The table lists 450,000 to 600,000 distinct CDR3 sequences, roughly 12% of them singletons. The CDR3 sequence is 16 residues long. CDR1 is LNHNV, CDR2 YYDKDF, per germline (reference sequence). V trimming: 0 bases; J trimming: 3 bases; junction bases outside the gene matches: 5.

These data are also associated with another study on T cells in Graves' hyperthyroidism and ophthalmopathy. Per that study: Graves' hyperthyroidism was deemed stable given no ophthalmopathy progression within 18 months. HTBI primers were employed in a first-round RT-PCR of the TCR CDR3. In the blood, most expanded thyroid clonotypes above 0.001 appeared as well.

The source was peripheral blood mononuclear cells (PBMCs), collected at new diagnosis, from a patient treated with antithyroid drugs. The V gene is TRBV15, the J gene TRBJ2-4; 7 bases are a match to TRBD2. The TCR comes from a man aged 25-45 years with Graves disease. CDR3 amino acids: CATSRETREGKNIQYF. The CDR3 nucleotides read TGTGCCACCAGCAGAGAGACGAGGGAGGGCAAAAACATTCAGTACTTC.